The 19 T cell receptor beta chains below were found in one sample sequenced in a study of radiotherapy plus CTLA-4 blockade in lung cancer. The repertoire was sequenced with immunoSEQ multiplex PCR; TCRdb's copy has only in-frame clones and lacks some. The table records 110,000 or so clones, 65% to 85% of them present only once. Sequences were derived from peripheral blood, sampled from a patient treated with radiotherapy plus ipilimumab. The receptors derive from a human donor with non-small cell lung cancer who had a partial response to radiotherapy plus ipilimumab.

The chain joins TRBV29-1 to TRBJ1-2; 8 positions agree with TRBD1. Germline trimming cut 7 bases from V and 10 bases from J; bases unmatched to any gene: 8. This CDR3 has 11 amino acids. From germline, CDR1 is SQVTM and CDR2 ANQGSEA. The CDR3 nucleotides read TGCAGCGGCGGGACAGGTACCCCCTACACCTTC. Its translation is CSGGTGTPYTF.

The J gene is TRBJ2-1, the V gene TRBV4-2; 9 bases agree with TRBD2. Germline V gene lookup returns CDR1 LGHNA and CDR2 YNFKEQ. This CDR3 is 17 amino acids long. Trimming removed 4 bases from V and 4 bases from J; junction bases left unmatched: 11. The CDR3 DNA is TGTGCCAGCAGCCCTAGTGGGGCTAGCGGGGCTTACAATGAGCAGTTCTTC. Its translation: CASSPSGASGAYNEQFF.

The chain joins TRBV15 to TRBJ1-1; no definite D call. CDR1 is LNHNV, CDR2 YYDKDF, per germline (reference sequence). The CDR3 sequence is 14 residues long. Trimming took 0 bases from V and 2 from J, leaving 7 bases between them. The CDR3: CATSREARNTEAFF. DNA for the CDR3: TGTGCCACCAGCAGAGAAGCCCGCAACACTGAAGCTTTCTTT.

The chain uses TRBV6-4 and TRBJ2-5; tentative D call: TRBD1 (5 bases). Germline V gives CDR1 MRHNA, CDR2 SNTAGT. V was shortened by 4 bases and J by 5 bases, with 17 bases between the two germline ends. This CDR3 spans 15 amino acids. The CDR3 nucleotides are TGTGCCAGCAGTGTCCAACCTACAAACAGGGAGACCCAGTACTTC. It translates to CASSVQPTNRETQYF.

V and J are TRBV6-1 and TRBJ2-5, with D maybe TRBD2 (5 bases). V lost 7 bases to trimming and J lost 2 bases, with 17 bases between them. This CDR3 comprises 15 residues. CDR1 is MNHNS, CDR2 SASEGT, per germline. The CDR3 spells CASNERQARQETQYF. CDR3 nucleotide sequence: TGTGCCAGCAACGAGCGGCAGGCCCGACAAGAGACCCAGTACTTC.

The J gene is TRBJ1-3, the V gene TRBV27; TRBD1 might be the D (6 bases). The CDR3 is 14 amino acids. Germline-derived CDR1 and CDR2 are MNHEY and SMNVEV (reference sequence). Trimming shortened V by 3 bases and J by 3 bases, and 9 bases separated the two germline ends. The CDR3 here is CASSFSGVGNTIYF. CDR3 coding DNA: TGTGCCAGCAGTTTTTCAGGGGTTGGAAACACCATATATTTT.

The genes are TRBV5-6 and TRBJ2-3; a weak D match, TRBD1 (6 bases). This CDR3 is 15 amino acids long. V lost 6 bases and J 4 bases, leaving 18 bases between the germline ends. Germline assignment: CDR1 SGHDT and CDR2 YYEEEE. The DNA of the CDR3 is TGTGCCAGCACTCATCTCAAGGGGGTTGCAGATACGCAGTATTTT. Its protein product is CASTHLKGVADTQYF.

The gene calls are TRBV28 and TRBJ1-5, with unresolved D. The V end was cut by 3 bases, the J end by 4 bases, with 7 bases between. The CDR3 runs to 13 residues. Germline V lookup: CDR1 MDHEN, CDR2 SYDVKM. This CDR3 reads CASSFESNQPQHF. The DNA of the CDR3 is TGTGCCAGCAGTTTTGAGTCTAATCAGCCCCAGCATTTT.

CDR3 in amino acids: CASSSAGGSYEQYV. CDR3 in DNA: TGTGCCAGCTCTTCCGCGGGAGGGTCCTACGAGCAGTACGTC. The chain is built from TRBV6-5 and TRBJ2-7; 9 bases fit TRBD2. Germline V gene sequence: CDR1 MNHEY, CDR2 SVGAGI. This CDR3 is built from 14 residues. Trimming removed 8 bases from V and 1 base from J; junction bases left unmatched: 6.

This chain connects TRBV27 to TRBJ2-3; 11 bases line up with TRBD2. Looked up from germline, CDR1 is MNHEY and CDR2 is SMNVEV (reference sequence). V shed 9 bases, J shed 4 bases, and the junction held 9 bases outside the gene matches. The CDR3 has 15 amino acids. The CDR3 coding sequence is TGTGCCAGTAGCGGGAGGGCCGGTTTGCCAGATACGCAGTATTTT. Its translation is CASSGRAGLPDTQYF.

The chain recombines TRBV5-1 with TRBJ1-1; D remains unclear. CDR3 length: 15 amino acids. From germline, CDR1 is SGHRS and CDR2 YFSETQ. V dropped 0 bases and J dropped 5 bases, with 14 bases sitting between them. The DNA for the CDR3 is TGCGCCAGCAGCTTGGGTATCCCCGGAGGGACTGAAGCTTTCTTT. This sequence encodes CASSLGIPGGTEAFF.

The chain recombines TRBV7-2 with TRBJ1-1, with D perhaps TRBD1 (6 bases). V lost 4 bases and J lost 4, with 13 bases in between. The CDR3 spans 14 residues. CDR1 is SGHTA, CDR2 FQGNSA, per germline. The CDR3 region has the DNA TGTGCCAGCAGCTCACAACAGGGCACCACTGAAGCTTTCTTT. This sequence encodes CASSSQQGTTEAFF.

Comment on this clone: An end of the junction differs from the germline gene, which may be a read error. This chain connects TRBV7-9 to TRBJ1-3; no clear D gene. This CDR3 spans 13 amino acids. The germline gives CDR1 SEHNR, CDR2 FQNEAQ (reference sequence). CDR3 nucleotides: TGTGCCAGCGAATATTATGCAGGAAACACCACATATTTT. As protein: CASEYYAGNTTYF.

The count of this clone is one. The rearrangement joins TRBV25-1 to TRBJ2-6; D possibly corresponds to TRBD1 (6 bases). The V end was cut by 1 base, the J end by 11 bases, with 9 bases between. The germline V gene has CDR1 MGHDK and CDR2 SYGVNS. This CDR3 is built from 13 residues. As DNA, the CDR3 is TGTGCCAGCAGTGAATTTAACAGGGACGTCCTGACTTTC. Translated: CASSEFNRDVLTF.

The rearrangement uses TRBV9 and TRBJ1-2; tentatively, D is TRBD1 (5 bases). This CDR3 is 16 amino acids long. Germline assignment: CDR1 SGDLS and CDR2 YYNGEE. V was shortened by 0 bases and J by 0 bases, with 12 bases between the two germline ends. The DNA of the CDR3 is TGTGCCAGCAGCGTAGGTTCCAGGGCGGCTAACTATGGCTACACCTTC. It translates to CASSVGSRAANYGYTF.

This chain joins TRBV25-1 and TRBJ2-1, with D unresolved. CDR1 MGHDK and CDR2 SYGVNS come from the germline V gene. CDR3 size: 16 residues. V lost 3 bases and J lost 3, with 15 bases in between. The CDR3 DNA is TGTGCCAGCAGTGACCCGGCGGCGGTTTACTACAATGAGCAGTTCTTC. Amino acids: CASSDPAAVYYNEQFF.

The CDR3 bases are TGTGCCAGCATTGGCGGGTCTCCCCCAAACATTCAGTACTTC. Protein: CASIGGSPPNIQYF. The chain couples TRBV2 to TRBJ2-4, with D possibly being TRBD2 (5 bases). The CDR3 extends over 14 amino acids. V was pared by 7 bases and J by 6 bases, with 16 bases between. Germline assignment: CDR1 SNHLY and CDR2 FYNNEI.

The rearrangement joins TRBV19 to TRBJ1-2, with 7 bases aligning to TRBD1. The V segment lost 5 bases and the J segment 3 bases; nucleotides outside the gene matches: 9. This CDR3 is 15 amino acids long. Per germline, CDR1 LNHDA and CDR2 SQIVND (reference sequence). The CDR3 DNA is TGTGCCAGTAGTCCATTGACAGGGATTGACTATGGCTACACCTTC. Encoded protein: CASSPLTGIDYGYTF. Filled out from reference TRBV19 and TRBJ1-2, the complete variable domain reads DGGITQSPKYLFRKEGQNVTLSCEQNLNHDAMYWYRQDPGQGLRLIYYSQIVNDFQKGDIAEGYSVSREKKESFPLTVTSAQKNPTAFYLCASSPLTGIDYGYTFGSGTRLTVV.

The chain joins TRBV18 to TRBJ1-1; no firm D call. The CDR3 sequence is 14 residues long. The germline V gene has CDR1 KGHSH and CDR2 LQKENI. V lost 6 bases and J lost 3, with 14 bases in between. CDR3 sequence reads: CASSPVLSDTEAFF. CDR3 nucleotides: TGTGCCAGCTCCCCTGTCTTATCGGACACTGAAGCTTTCTTT.